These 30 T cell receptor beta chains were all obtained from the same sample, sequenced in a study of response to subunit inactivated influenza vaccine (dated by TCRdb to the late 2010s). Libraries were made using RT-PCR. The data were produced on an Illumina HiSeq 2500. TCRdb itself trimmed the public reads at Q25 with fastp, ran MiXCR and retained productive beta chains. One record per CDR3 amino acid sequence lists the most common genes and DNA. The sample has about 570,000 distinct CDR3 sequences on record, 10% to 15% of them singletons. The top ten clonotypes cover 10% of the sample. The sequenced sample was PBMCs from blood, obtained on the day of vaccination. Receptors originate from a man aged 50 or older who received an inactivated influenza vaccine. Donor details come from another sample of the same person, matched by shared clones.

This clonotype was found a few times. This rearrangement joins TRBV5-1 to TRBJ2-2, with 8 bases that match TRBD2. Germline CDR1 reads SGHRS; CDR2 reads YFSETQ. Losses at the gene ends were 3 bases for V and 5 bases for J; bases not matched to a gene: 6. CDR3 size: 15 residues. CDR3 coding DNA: TGCGCCAGCAGCTACCGAGCGGGAGAAACCGGGGAGCTGTTTTTT. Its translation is CASSYRAGETGELFF.

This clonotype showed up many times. CDR3 residues: CASSLGNRRTEAFF. DNA for the CDR3: TGTGCCAGCAGTTTGGGGAACAGGCGGACTGAAGCTTTCTTT. The J gene is TRBJ1-1, the V gene TRBV12-3 or TRBV12-4, with a weak D call TRBD1 (5 bases). This CDR3 has 14 amino acids. V was clipped by 3 bases and J by 5 bases, with 13 bases between them.

The CDR3 coding sequence is TGCGCCAGCAGCTTCGGGACCGAGGACTACGAGCAGTACTTC. Its translation is CASSFGTEDYEQYF. The rearrangement links TRBV5-1 to TRBJ2-7; D is tentatively TRBD1 or TRBD2 (5 bases each). CDR1 is SGHRS, CDR2 YFSETQ, per germline. The CDR3 contains 14 residues. Between the trimmed V and J ends, which lost 2 bases and 3 bases, there was a span of 12 bases.

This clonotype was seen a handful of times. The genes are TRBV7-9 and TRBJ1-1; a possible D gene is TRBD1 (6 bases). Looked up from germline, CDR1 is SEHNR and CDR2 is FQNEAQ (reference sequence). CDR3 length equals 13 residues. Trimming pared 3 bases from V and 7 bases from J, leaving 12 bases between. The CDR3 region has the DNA TGTGCCAGCAGCTTCAGGGGAGGCGGTGAAGCTTTCTTT. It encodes CASSFRGGGEAFF.

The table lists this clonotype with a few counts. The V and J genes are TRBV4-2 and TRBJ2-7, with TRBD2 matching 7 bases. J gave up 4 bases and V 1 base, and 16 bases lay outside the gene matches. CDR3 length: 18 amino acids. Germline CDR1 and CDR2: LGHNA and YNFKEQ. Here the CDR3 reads CASSQGRAAAGLPYEQYF. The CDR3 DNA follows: TGTGCCAGCAGCCAAGGCCGAGCAGCCGCGGGACTACCATACGAGCAGTACTTC.

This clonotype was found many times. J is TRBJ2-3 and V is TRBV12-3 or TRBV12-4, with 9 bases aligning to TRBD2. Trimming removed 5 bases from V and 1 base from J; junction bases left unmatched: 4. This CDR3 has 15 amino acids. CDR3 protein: CASSNLAGGTDTQYF. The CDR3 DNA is TGTGCCAGCAGTAACTTAGCGGGGGGCACAGATACGCAGTATTTT.

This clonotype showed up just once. The CDR3 reads CASSAGQGSAGANVLTF. CDR3 in DNA: TGTGCCAGCAGCGCGGGACAGGGAAGTGCTGGGGCCAACGTCCTGACTTTC. The chain recombines TRBV11-1 with TRBJ2-6, with 9 bases fitting TRBD1. After removal of 5 bases from V and 2 bases from J, the junction contained 7 bases not matched to a gene. The V gene's germline CDR1 is SGHAT and CDR2 FQDESV (reference sequence). This CDR3 is built from 17 residues.

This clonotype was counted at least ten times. The CDR3 DNA reads as TGCAGTGCAACTAGCGGTTGGGAGACCCAGTACTTC. Translating it yields CSATSGWETQYF. This rearrangement joins TRBV20-1 to TRBJ2-5, with 8 bases matching TRBD2. The junction had 5 bases not matched to a gene; V was cut back by 6 bases and J by 5 bases. Germline values: CDR1 DFQATT, CDR2 SNEGSKA (reference sequence). The CDR3 length is 12 residues.

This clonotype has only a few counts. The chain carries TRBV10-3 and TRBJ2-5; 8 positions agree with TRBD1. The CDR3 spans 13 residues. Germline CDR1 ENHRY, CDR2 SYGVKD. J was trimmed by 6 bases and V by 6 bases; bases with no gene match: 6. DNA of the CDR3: TGTGCCATCAGCGACGGACAGGGCCAGACCCAGTACTTC. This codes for CAISDGQGQTQYF.

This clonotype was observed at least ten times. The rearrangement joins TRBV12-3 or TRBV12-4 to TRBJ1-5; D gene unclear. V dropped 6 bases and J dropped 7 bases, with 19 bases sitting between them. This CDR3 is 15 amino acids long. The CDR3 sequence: CASSSAGHGVQPQHF. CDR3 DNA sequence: TGTGCCAGCAGCTCAGCCGGCCACGGAGTCCAGCCCCAGCATTTT.

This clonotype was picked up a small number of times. CDR3 sequence reads: CASSQGLAGGPSYF. CDR3 sequence (DNA): TGCGCCAGCAGCCAAGGACTAGCGGGAGGGCCCTCGTACTTC. The chain has TRBV4-1 and TRBJ2-7; 14 nucleotides match TRBD2. The ends lost 1 base at V and 12 bases at J; junction bases unmatched: 5. Germline CDR1 and CDR2: MGHRA and YSYEKL. The CDR3 extends over 14 amino acids.

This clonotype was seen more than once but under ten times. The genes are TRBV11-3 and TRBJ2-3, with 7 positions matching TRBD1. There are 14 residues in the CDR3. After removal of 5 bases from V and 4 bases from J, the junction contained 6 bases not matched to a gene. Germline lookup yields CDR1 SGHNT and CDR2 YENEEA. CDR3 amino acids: CASSPEGAADTQYF. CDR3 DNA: TGTGCCAGCAGCCCAGAGGGGGCGGCAGATACGCAGTATTTT.

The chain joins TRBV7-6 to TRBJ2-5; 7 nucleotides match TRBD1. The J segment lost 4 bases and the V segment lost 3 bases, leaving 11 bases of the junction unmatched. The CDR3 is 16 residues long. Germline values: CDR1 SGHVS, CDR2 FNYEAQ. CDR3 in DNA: TGTGCCAGCAGCTTTGACGCGAGAACAGGGGCAGAGACCCAGTACTTC. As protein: CASSFDARTGAETQYF.

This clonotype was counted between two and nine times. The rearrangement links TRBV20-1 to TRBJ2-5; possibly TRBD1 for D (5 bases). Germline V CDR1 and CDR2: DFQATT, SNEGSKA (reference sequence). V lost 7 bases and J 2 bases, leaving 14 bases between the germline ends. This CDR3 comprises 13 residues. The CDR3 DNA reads TGCAGTGTCGCGACAGCTTCTCAAGAGACCCAGTACTTC. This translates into CSVATASQETQYF.

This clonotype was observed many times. The CDR3: CSGGRGQPNSPLHF. CDR3 bases: TGCAGTGGGGGAAGGGGGCAGCCTAATTCACCCCTCCACTTT. The chain couples TRBV20-1 to TRBJ1-6, with TRBD1 identical over 7 bases. Germline assignment: CDR1 DFQATT and CDR2 SNEGSKA (reference sequence). J lost 6 bases, V lost 7 bases, and 9 bases had no gene match. This CDR3 is 14 amino acids long.

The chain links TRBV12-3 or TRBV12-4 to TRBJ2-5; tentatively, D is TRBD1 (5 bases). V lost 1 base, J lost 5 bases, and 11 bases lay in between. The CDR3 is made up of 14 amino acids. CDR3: CASSLDQGRETQYF. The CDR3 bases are TGTGCCAGCAGTTTAGATCAGGGCCGGGAGACCCAGTACTTC.

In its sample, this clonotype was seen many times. The CDR3 loop is CASSLLSDTQYF. In nucleotides, the CDR3 is TGCGCCAGCAGCTTGTTGTCAGATACGCAGTATTTT. V usage is TRBV5-1 and J usage is TRBJ2-3, with D hard to call. This CDR3 has 12 amino acids. V lost 1 base, J lost 4 bases, and 4 bases lay in between. Germline V gives CDR1 SGHRS, CDR2 YFSETQ.

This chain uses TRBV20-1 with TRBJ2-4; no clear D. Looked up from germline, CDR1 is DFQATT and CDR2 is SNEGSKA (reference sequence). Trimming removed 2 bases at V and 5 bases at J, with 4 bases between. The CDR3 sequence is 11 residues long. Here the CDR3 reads CSARPENIQYF. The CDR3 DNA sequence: TGCAGTGCTAGACCAGAAAACATTCAGTACTTC.

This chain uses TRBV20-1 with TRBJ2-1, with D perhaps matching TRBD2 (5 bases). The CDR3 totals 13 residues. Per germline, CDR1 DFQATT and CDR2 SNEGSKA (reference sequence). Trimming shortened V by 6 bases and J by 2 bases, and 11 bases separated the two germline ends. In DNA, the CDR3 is TGCAGTGCCGGGGAGAACCCCTACAATGAGCAGTTCTTC. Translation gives CSAGENPYNEQFF.

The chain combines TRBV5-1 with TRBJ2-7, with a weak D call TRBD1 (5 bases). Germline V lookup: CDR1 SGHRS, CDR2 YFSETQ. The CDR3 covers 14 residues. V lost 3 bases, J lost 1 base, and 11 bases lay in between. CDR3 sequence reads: CASSSLDKSYEQYF. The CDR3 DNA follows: TGCGCCAGCAGCTCGCTGGACAAATCCTACGAGCAGTACTTC.

In DNA, the CDR3 is TGTGCCAGTAGTACCCCACCGGGACAGGGTAATCGAGAGCAGTACTTC. It codes for CASSTPPGQGNREQYF. The rearrangement joins TRBV19 to TRBJ2-7; 9 nucleotides line up with TRBD1. The germline V gene has CDR1 LNHDA and CDR2 SQIVND (reference sequence). The CDR3 is 16 residues long. V was pared by 4 bases and J by 7 bases, with 14 bases of the junction left unmatched.

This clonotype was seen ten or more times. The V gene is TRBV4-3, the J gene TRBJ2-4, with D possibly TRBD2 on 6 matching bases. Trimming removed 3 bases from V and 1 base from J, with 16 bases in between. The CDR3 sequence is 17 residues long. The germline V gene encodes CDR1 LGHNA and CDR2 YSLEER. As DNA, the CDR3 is TGCGCCAGCAGCCAGTCTTACGGGAGTAGGGCCAAAAACATTCAGTACTTC. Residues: CASSQSYGSRAKNIQYF.

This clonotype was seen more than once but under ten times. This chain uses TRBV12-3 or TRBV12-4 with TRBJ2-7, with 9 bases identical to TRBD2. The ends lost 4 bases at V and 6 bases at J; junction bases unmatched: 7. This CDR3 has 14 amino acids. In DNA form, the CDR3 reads TGTGCCAGCAGTTGGGGCGGGGGGGCCAGCGAGCAGTACTTC. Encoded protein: CASSWGGGASEQYF.

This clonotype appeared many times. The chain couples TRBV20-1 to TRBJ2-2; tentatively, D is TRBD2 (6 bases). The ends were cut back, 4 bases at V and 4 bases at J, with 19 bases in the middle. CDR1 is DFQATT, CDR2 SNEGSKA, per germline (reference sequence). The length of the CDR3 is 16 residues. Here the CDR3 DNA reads TGCAGTGCTAAGGTTGGGCTAGCGAGTGTCACCGGGGAGCTGTTTTTT. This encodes CSAKVGLASVTGELFF.

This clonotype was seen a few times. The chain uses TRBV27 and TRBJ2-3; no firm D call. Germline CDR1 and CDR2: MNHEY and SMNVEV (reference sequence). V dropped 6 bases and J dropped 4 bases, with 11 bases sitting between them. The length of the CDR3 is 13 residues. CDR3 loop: CASSRLAADTQYF. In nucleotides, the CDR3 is TGTGCCAGCAGCCGGTTGGCGGCAGATACGCAGTATTTT.

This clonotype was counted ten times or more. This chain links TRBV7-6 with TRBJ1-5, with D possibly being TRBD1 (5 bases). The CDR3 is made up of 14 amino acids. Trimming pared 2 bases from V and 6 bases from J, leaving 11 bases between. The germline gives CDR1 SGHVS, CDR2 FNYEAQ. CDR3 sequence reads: CASSLRGEGQPQHF. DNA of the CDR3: TGTGCCAGCAGCTTACGGGGGGAGGGTCAGCCCCAGCATTTT. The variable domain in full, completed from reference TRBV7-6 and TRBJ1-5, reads GAGVSQSPRYKVTKRGQDVALRCDPISGHVSLYWYRQALGQGPEFLTYFNYEAQQDKSGLPNDRFSAERPEGSISTLTIQRTEQRDSAMYRCASSLRGEGQPQHFGDGTRLSIL.

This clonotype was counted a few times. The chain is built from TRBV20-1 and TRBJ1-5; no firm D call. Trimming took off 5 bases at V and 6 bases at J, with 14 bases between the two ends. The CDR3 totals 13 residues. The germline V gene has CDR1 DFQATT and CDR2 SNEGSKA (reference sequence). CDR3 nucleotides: TGCAGTGCTTCCTCAAGTGGAGTTCAGCCCCAGCATTTT. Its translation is CSASSSGVQPQHF.

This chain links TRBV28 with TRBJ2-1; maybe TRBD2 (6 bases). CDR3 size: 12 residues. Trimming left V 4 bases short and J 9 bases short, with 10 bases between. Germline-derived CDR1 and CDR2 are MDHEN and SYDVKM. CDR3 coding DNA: TGTGCCAGCAGTTCGGGACTGGGTGAGCAGTTCTTC. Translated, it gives CASSSGLGEQFF.

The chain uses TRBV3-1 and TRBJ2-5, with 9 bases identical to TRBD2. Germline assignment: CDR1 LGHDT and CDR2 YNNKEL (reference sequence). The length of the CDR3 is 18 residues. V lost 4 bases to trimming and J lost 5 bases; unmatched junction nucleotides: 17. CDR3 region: CASSLYRGRAEGMETQYF. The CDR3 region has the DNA TGTGCCAGCAGCCTTTATCGCGGGAGGGCCGAAGGAATGGAGACCCAGTACTTC.

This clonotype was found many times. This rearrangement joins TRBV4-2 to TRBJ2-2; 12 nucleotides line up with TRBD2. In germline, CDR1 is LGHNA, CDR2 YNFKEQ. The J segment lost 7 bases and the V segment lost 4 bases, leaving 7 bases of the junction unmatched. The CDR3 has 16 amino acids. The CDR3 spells CASSRGLAGRGGELFF. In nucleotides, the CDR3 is TGTGCCAGCAGCCGAGGACTAGCGGGAAGGGGCGGGGAGCTGTTTTTT.